Listed below are T cell receptor beta chains from one sample, sequenced in a study of cytomegalovirus exposure and HLA in healthy donors. The repertoire was sequenced with immunoSEQ multiplex PCR; TCRdb's copy has only in-frame clones and lacks some. The sample lists 85,000 to 130,000 clones, 60% to 80% occurring once. Sequenced material: PBMCs. The receptors here all came from a man aged 60-69 years in good health and CMV-seropositive. Each CDR3 is given with its conserved first and last residue. A D gene is named only where the DNA matches it firmly. Some rows mark clone size as missing; the rest say once, few, many or name a class of expanded clone.

j_gene | d_gene | v_gene | abundance | CDR3nt | CDR3aa
TRBJ2-3 | TRBD2 | TRBV7-2 | . | TGTGCCAGCAGCTTTCTAGCGGGGGGGGTCACAGATACGCAGTATTTT | CASSFLAGGVTDTQYF
TRBJ1-2 | . | TRBV4-3 | once | TGCGCCAGCAGCCAAGATCTGGGGACTCGGGGTTATGGCTACACCTTC | CASSQDLGTRGYGYTF
TRBJ2-5 | . | TRBV7-8 | . | TGTGCCAGCCGCTCCGGGACTCTGGCCATGGAGACCCAGTACTTC | CASRSGTLAMETQYF
TRBJ2-3 | . | TRBV4-1 | few | TGTGCCAGCAGCCAAGCTGCCCTAGATAGCCCAGATACGCAGTATTTT | CASSQAALDSPDTQYF
TRBJ2-5 | . | TRBV29-1 | few | TGCAGCGTTGAAGTGACAGGCACAGAGACCCAGTACTTC | CSVEVTGTETQYF
TRBJ1-3 | . | TRBV5-6 | few | TGTGCCAGCAGCTTGAATGCGGTTCCTGTTCGGAACACCATATATTTT | CASSLNAVPVRNTIYF
TRBJ1-5 | . | TRBV27 | . | TGTGCCAGCGGCCTAAACACCGGACTTGGAAAGCCCCAGCATTTT | CASGLNTGLGKPQHF
TRBJ2-5 | TRBD2 | TRBV7-3 | . | TGTGCCAGCACCTGTAGCGGGGGGGGGAGGGAGACCCAGTACTTC | CASTCSGGGRETQYF
TRBJ2-3 | TRBD2 | TRBV18 | . | TGTGCCAGCTCACCCGGACTTAGCGGGGGGGATGTGAGCACAGATACGCAGTATTTT | CASSPGLSGGDVSTDTQYF
TRBJ2-3 | . | TRBV7-3 | . | TGTGCCAGCAGCCGGGACTCCTTGGGCACAGATACGCAGTATTTT | CASSRDSLGTDTQYF